This entry lists 15 T cell receptor beta chains sequenced from one sample in a study of identical twins. TCRdb re-analysed the 5' RACE reads in MiXCR, keeping a single row per CDR3 protein. The data contain 650,000 to 750,000 distinct CDR3 sequences, 21% of them singletons. The data were also submitted as part of a second study, on T cells expressing NK-cell markers.

The specimen sequenced was PBMCs. The receptors stem from a woman aged 18-29 years in good health.

Ten or more counts support this clonotype. The gene calls are TRBV7-6 and TRBJ2-3, with 10 bases that match TRBD2. Trimming at V came to 3 bases and at J to 9 bases, leaving 0 bases not matched to a gene. Looked up from germline, CDR1 is SGHVS and CDR2 is FNYEAQ. The CDR3 loop spans 12 amino acids. The CDR3, as DNA: TGTGCCAGCAGCTTTAGCGGGGGGACGCAGTATTTT. Translated: CASSFSGGTQYF.

The genes are TRBV15 and TRBJ2-2; D may be TRBD1 (7 bases). Trimming removed 0 bases from V and 13 bases from J, with 15 bases in between. The CDR3 length is 14 residues. Germline V gene lookup returns CDR1 LNHNV and CDR2 YYDKDF (reference sequence). The CDR3 here is CATSREEQGGALFF. For the CDR3, the DNA is TGTGCCACCAGCAGAGAGGAGCAGGGGGGCGCGCTGTTTTTT.

The sample holds a few counts of this clonotype. J is TRBJ2-3 and V is TRBV4-2; D call uncertain. CDR3 length: 16 amino acids. Deletions cut 0 bases from V and 1 base from J, with 11 bases between. CDR1 and CDR2 from the germline V gene are LGHNA and YNFKEQ. CDR3 bases: TGTGCCAGCAGCCAAGAGCGAGCATGGGGCACAGATACGCAGTATTTT. As protein: CASSQERAWGTDTQYF.

The J gene is TRBJ2-1, the V gene TRBV20-1; 7 bases match TRBD1. This CDR3 has 15 amino acids. CDR1 is DFQATT and CDR2 is SNEGSKA in the germline V gene (reference sequence). With 0 bases clipped from V and 7 bases from J, the junction kept 9 bases outside the gene matches. For the CDR3, the DNA is TGCAGTGCTAGAGAAGGGACAGTAATTGGAAATGAGCAGTTCTTC. This gives the protein CSAREGTVIGNEQFF.

There are a few counts of this clonotype. This chain links TRBV10-3 with TRBJ2-3, with D unresolved. The V gene lost 2 bases and the J gene lost 2 bases, with 5 bases spanning the gap. From germline, CDR1 is ENHRY and CDR2 SYGVKD. CDR3 size: 13 residues. The CDR3 loop reads CAISEGFTDTQYF. DNA of the CDR3: TGTGCCATCAGTGAGGGGTTCACAGATACGCAGTATTTT.

The table lists this clonotype with a few counts. The chain carries TRBV6-1 and TRBJ2-1, with D perhaps assigned TRBD1 or TRBD2 (6 bases each). This CDR3 spans 15 amino acids. Germline CDR1 reads MNHNS; CDR2 reads SASEGT. V dropped 3 bases and J dropped 7 bases, with 16 bases sitting between them. This CDR3 is CASSERRGLGNEQFF. In DNA, the CDR3 is TGTGCCAGCAGTGAGAGGAGGGGGTTGGGAAATGAGCAGTTCTTC.

This chain joins TRBV20-1 and TRBJ1-2, with TRBD1 matching 7 bases. Germline CDR1 reads DFQATT; CDR2 reads SNEGSKA (reference sequence). The CDR3 has 11 residues. The trim removed 7 bases at V and 7 bases at J, leaving 6 bases unmatched. The DNA for the CDR3 is TGCAGTGAGAAGGGGGCCGGTGGCTACACCTTC. It translates to CSEKGAGGYTF.

CDR3 amino acids: CASSLGWGFYEQYF. The CDR3 nucleotides read TGTGCCAGCAGCTTAGGATGGGGCTTCTACGAGCAGTACTTC. J is TRBJ2-7 and V is TRBV7-9, with D possibly TRBD1 on 5 matching bases. CDR3 length equals 14 residues. Germline CDR1 SEHNR, CDR2 FQNEAQ (reference sequence). Trimming took off 1 base at V and 3 bases at J, with 10 bases between the two ends. The full variable domain, its missing parts supplied by reference TRBV7-9 and TRBJ2-7, is DTGVSQNPRHKITKRGQNVTFRCDPISEHNRLYWYRQTLGQGPEFLTYFQNEAQLEKSRLLSDRFSAERPKGSFSTLEIQRTEQGDSAMYLCASSLGWGFYEQYFGPGTRLTVT.

In its sample, this clonotype was seen a few times. V is TRBV20-1 and J is TRBJ2-1; 7 bases agree with TRBD2. Germline lookup yields CDR1 DFQATT and CDR2 SNEGSKA (reference sequence). V gave up 4 bases and J gave up 6 bases; unmatched junction bases: 9. The CDR3 totals 14 residues. The CDR3 nucleotides are TGCAGTGCTACCGACACCGGGAGGAGCAATGAGCAGTTCTTC. As protein: CSATDTGRSNEQFF.

Here the CDR3 reads CATSRDLKSGGSTDTQYF. The CDR3 region has the DNA TGTGCCACCAGCAGAGATCTGAAAAGCGGGGGAAGCACAGATACGCAGTATTTT. The chain combines TRBV15 with TRBJ2-3; 8 nucleotides align to TRBD2. Germline trimming cut 0 bases from V and 0 bases from J; bases unmatched to any gene: 8. CDR1 is LNHNV, CDR2 YYDKDF, per germline (reference sequence). This CDR3 has 18 residues.

This clonotype was seen a few times. The rearrangement joins TRBV9 to TRBJ2-1; possibly TRBD2 for D (7 bases). This CDR3 spans 15 amino acids. The V gene's germline CDR1 is SGDLS and CDR2 YYNGEE. Trimming stripped 0 bases from V and 3 bases from J, with 10 bases between. The CDR3 sequence is CASSVAGGYYNEQFF. CDR3 bases: TGTGCCAGCAGCGTAGCGGGGGGCTACTACAATGAGCAGTTCTTC.

Only a few counts were recorded for this clonotype. This chain links TRBV20-1 with TRBJ1-1, with 8 bases that match TRBD1. Germline lookup yields CDR1 DFQATT and CDR2 SNEGSKA (reference sequence). The CDR3 is 14 residues long. V dropped 3 bases and J dropped 10; count of bases not matched to a gene: 13. In nucleotides, the CDR3 is TGCAGTGCTAGTTTCGGACAGGGAGGGACTCGAGCTTTCTTT. Protein product: CSASFGQGGTRAFF.

V gene TRBV21-1 combines with J gene TRBJ1-1; TRBD1, the table's D call, was not compared with the DNA. TRBV21-1 is deemed a pseudogene. The CDR3 consists of 16 residues. CDR3: CASSKGRRGMNTEAFF. CDR3 in DNA: TGTGCCAGCAGCAAAGGGCGCAGGGGCATGAACACTGAAGCTTTCTTT.

This clonotype was observed many times. The chain carries TRBV9 and TRBJ1-3; the D gene is possibly TRBD1 (6 bases). CDR3 length: 13 amino acids. Trimming pared 7 bases from V and 8 bases from J, leaving 16 bases between. CDR1 is SGDLS and CDR2 is YYNGEE in the germline V gene. CDR3 amino acids: CASGTSNMDTIYF. The CDR3 DNA is TGTGCCAGCGGGACATCGAATATGGACACCATATATTTT.

This clonotype has only a few counts. CDR3 sequence: CSAHRGRGNTEAFF. The CDR3 nucleotides read TGCAGCGCGCACAGGGGGCGCGGGAACACTGAAGCTTTCTTT. The rearrangement joins TRBV29-1 to TRBJ1-1; the match to TRBD1 covers 9 bases. CDR1 SQVTM and CDR2 ANQGSEA come from the germline V gene. J was trimmed by 1 base and V by 7 bases; bases with no gene match: 7. This CDR3 has 14 residues.